The clone carrying this T cell receptor (beta chain) came up a few times. This record comes from a study of molecular identifiers for immune sequencing clone quantification. Germline V gene data show CDR1 as SEHNR and CDR2 as FQNEAQ (reference sequence). Trimming left V 1 base short and J 5 bases short, with 14 bases between. The CDR3 spans 15 residues. TCRdb ran MiXCR on the PCR reads and lists one entry per CDR3 protein. In the table there are 550,000 to 750,000 distinct CDR3 sequences, around 20% of which are singletons. The origin of this receptor is a human donor in good health. Some libraries in this study had Jurkat cell RNA spiked in. Input material: naive CD8+ T cells from blood, with Jurkat cell RNA spiked in. Subset in this sample: FACS-sorted CD8+CD4-CCR7+CD45RA+ naive T cells. The J gene is TRBJ1-1, the V gene TRBV7-9; D remains unclear. The CDR3 sequence: CASSLVQATGTEAFF. CDR3 coding DNA: TGTGCCAGCAGCTTAGTCCAGGCCACGGGAACTGAAGCTTTCTTT. The variable domain in full, completed from reference TRBV7-9 and TRBJ1-1, reads DTGVSQNPRHKITKRGQNVTFRCDPISEHNRLYWYRQTLGQGPEFLTYFQNEAQLEKSRLLSDRFSAERPKGSFSTLEIQRTEQGDSAMYLCASSLVQATGTEAFFGQGTRLTVV.